A single sample is the source of the 13 T cell receptor beta chains below, sequenced in a study of blood T cells in healthy people across ages. Alongside a J-beta primer mix, a sample-barcoded 5' primer served in a second PCR lasting about 7 to 11 cycles. TCRdb analysed the 5' RACE reads with MiXCR anew, one entry per CDR3 protein. The data show 780,000 or so distinct CDR3 sequences, approximately 55% seen once. Sequencing was performed on blood. Receptor source: a man of 80 years or more in good health.

The chain combines TRBV5-1 with TRBJ1-1, with D uncertain. CDR1 is SGHRS, CDR2 YFSETQ, per germline. Trimming removed 0 bases at V and 4 bases at J, with 10 bases between. This CDR3 is built from 14 residues. The CDR3 DNA reads TGCGCCAGCAGCTTGGAACGCCGGAGCACTGAAGCTTTCTTT. Translation gives CASSLERRSTEAFF. The complete variable domain, with remaining parts taken from reference TRBV5-1 and TRBJ1-1, reads KAGVTQTPRYLIKTRGQQVTLSCSPISGHRSVSWYQQTPGQGLQFLFEYFSETQRNKGNFPGRFSGRQFSNSRSEMNVSTLELGDSALYLCASSLERRSTEAFFGQGTRLTVV.

This clonotype was seen a few times. The gene calls are TRBV7-3 and TRBJ2-1; TRBD1 matches 9 bases. V was clipped by 5 bases and J by 3 bases; unmatched bases: 8. CDR1 is SGHTA, CDR2 FQGTGA, per germline. The CDR3 consists of 16 residues. CDR3 in DNA: TGTGCCAGCAGCCGTGTAAGGACAGGGGACTACAATGAGCAGTTCTTC. This translates into CASSRVRTGDYNEQFF.

The chain joins TRBV11-2 to TRBJ2-7; no clear D. With 2 bases removed from V and 10 bases from J, the gap between germline ends came to 9 bases. The CDR3 loop spans 11 amino acids. Per the germline V gene, CDR1 is SGHAT and CDR2 is FQNNGV. In DNA form, the CDR3 reads TGTGCCAGCAGCTTATCCCTCACCCAGTACTTC. Translating it yields CASSLSLTQYF.

J is TRBJ1-2 and V is TRBV15; D ambiguous. Germline CDR1 and CDR2: LNHNV and YYDKDF (reference sequence). The CDR3 loop spans 16 amino acids. Trimming removed 0 bases from V and 7 bases from J, with 18 bases in between. CDR3 bases: TGTGCCACCAGCAGAGATTTGGACGGAACTAAAGGTGGCTACACCTTC. As protein: CATSRDLDGTKGGYTF.

The chain uses TRBV5-5 and TRBJ2-1; 7 nucleotides line up with TRBD1. CDR3 length: 14 residues. Germline loops: CDR1 SGHKS, CDR2 YYEKEE (reference sequence). V lost 2 bases and J lost 10; bases outside the gene matches: 9. Here the CDR3 reads CASSFGTTQGEQFF. The CDR3 region has the DNA TGTGCCAGCAGCTTCGGGACCACACAGGGGGAGCAGTTCTTC.

V is TRBV3-1 and J is TRBJ2-3; D not resolved. The CDR3 has 12 amino acids. Germline CDR1 reads LGHDT; CDR2 reads YNNKEL (reference sequence). V was cut by 1 base and J by 7 bases, with 6 bases left in between. Here the CDR3 DNA reads TGTGCCAGCAGCCAAGGCCGAAATACGCAGTATTTT. Protein product: CASSQGRNTQYF.

The chain carries TRBV7-9 and TRBJ2-1; D gene uncertain. The J call may be in error: the DNA end matches TRBJ2-7 better. The CDR3 length is 14 residues. Per the germline V gene, CDR1 is SEHNR and CDR2 is FQNEAQ (reference sequence). Here the CDR3 DNA reads TGTGCCAGCAGCCCGAGATCCCCGTACAATGAGCAGTACTTC. Protein product: CASSPRSPYNEQYF.

The chain is built from TRBV9 and TRBJ2-7; D gene uncertain. The V gene lost 2 bases and the J gene lost 2 bases, with 14 bases spanning the gap. In germline, CDR1 is SGDLS, CDR2 YYNGEE. The CDR3 length is 15 residues. The CDR3 DNA reads TGTGCCAGCAGCGTCGGCCCCGGCGCAACCTACGAGCAGTACTTC. Protein: CASSVGPGATYEQYF.

The chain joins TRBV6-5 to TRBJ2-5, with 13 bases matching TRBD2. Unmatched junction bases numbered 8, after V lost 6 bases and J lost 4 bases. Germline assignment: CDR1 MNHEY and CDR2 SVGAGI. The CDR3 has 16 amino acids. For the CDR3, the DNA is TGTGCCAGCAGCTCCTGGACTAGCGGGAGTGGAGAGACCCAGTACTTC. Translation: CASSSWTSGSGETQYF.

This clonotype was seen at least ten times. J is TRBJ2-7 and V is TRBV7-3; 12 nucleotides align to TRBD2. The CDR3 is made up of 14 amino acids. V dropped 5 bases and J dropped 7; count of bases not matched to a gene: 6. CDR1 is SGHTA and CDR2 is FQGTGA in the germline V gene. Here the CDR3 DNA reads TGTGCCAGCAGCCCAAAGGGACTAGCGGGTGAGCAGTACTTC. It yields the protein CASSPKGLAGEQYF.

This chain joins TRBV7-3 and TRBJ2-3, with a weak D call TRBD2 (5 bases). V gave up 1 base and J gave up 0 bases, with 11 bases separating them. Germline V gene data show CDR1 as SGHTA and CDR2 as FQGTGA. The CDR3 has 16 amino acids. CDR3 in DNA: TGTGCCAGCAGCTTAAGAGGGATGGGCAGCACAGATACGCAGTATTTT. Its protein is CASSLRGMGSTDTQYF.

The chain carries TRBV13 and TRBJ2-4, with 7 bases aligning to TRBD2. The J call could be wrong; TRBJ2-7 is a better fit for the DNA end. The germline gives CDR1 PRHDT, CDR2 FYEKMQ (reference sequence). The CDR3 loop spans 14 amino acids. In nucleotides, the CDR3 is TGTGCCAGCAGCTTTGAACGGGAGGATTACGAGCAGTACTTC. Translation: CASSFEREDYEQYF.

V usage is TRBV6-1 and J usage is TRBJ1-2; no clear D. Per germline, CDR1 MNHNS and CDR2 SASEGT. Trimming took 5 bases from V and 4 from J, leaving 11 bases between them. The CDR3 contains 13 residues. In nucleotides, the CDR3 is TGTGCCAGCAGTCCCCTAGGGCGCTATGGCTACACCTTC. Its protein product is CASSPLGRYGYTF.